This entry lists 11 T cell receptor beta chains sequenced from one sample in a study of T-cell reconstitution after alpha-beta-depleted transplantation in children. The authors prepared the TCRbeta library with unique molecular identifiers. TCRdb independently ran MiXCR on the PCR reads; one entry per CDR3 protein. Of about 190,000 distinct CDR3 sequences listed, about 6.8% are singletons. This sample comprised PBMCs from the stem cell graft donor, obtained from the stem cell graft. The receptors here all came from a human donor who donated a stem cell graft to a child with Wiskott-Aldrich syndrome.

This clonotype was seen repeatedly, ten times or more. The V call is TRBV2, the J call TRBJ1-5; D is perhaps TRBD1 (6 bases). Trimming took 6 bases from V and 5 from J, leaving 20 bases between them. Looked up from germline, CDR1 is SNHLY and CDR2 is FYNNEI. The CDR3 covers 16 residues. CDR3 coding DNA: TGTGCCAGCAGCGGGAACGGGGGCGGTCGTGATCAGCCCCAGCATTTT. Protein: CASSGNGGGRDQPQHF.

This clonotype turned up a few times. The rearrangement joins TRBV5-1 to TRBJ2-5, with unresolved D. The CDR3 is made up of 14 amino acids. Germline assignment: CDR1 SGHRS and CDR2 YFSETQ. Trimming shortened V by 7 bases and J by 2 bases, and 15 bases separated the two germline ends. CDR3 DNA: TGCGCCAGCTCGGTTGGGTTTGGGCAAGAGACCCAGTACTTC. This translates into CASSVGFGQETQYF.

A word on this clonotype: Being one base from a much bigger clone, this may be a read error. The V call is TRBV15, the J call TRBJ1-1; D gene unclear. CDR3 length: 14 residues. In germline, CDR1 is LNHNV, CDR2 YYDKDF (reference sequence). Trimming removed 3 bases at V and 0 bases at J, with 8 bases between. In DNA, the CDR3 is TGTGCCACCAGCAGGGTACTCCTGAACACTGAAGCTTTCTTT. It specifies CATSRVLLNTEAFF.

This chain links TRBV6-1 with TRBJ2-7, with 14 bases lining up with TRBD2. Germline V gives CDR1 MNHNS, CDR2 SASEGT. The ends lost 10 bases at V and 5 bases at J; junction bases unmatched: 7. This CDR3 is 14 amino acids long. The CDR3 reads CATIKGLAGDEQYF. The CDR3 DNA is TGTGCCACCATAAAGGGACTAGCGGGAGACGAGCAGTACTTC.

This clonotype was picked up many times. The chain joins TRBV7-9 to TRBJ2-3, with 9 bases aligning to TRBD2. CDR3 length equals 16 residues. The V gene's germline CDR1 is SEHNR and CDR2 FQNEAQ (reference sequence). V trimming: 4 bases; J trimming: 0 bases; junction bases outside the gene matches: 5. The CDR3 protein is CASSSRLAASTDTQYF. The CDR3 DNA reads as TGTGCCAGCAGCTCGAGACTAGCGGCTAGCACAGATACGCAGTATTTT. Looking up the rest from reference TRBV7-9 and TRBJ2-3 gives the full variable domain: DTGVSQNPRHKITKRGQNVTFRCDPISEHNRLYWYRQTLGQGPEFLTYFQNEAQLEKSRLLSDRFSAERPKGSFSTLEIQRTEQGDSAMYLCASSSRLAASTDTQYFGPGTRLTVL.

Many counts were recorded for this clonotype. This sequence joins TRBV4-1 and TRBJ2-2; D not certain. This CDR3 region has 14 residues. V was clipped by 5 bases and J by 1 base, with 8 bases between them. Germline CDR1 MGHRA, CDR2 YSYEKL. CDR3: CASSYGENTGELFF. DNA for the CDR3: TGCGCCAGCAGCTATGGAGAGAACACCGGGGAGCTGTTTTTT.

This chain joins TRBV11-2 and TRBJ2-5; 7 nucleotides align to TRBD2. CDR3 length equals 15 residues. Germline V gene data show CDR1 as SGHAT and CDR2 as FQNNGV. V was clipped by 4 bases and J by 2 bases; unmatched bases: 7. The CDR3 spells CASSSYRDYQETQYF. DNA for the CDR3: TGTGCCAGCAGCTCCTACCGGGACTATCAAGAGACCCAGTACTTC.

This clonotype has a count of ten or more. CDR3 coding DNA: TGTGCCACCCACCGGGACAGGACCGAGTATGGCTACACCTTC. Translated, it gives CATHRDRTEYGYTF. V is TRBV10-3 and J is TRBJ1-2, with 8 bases identical to TRBD1. V lost 10 bases to trimming and J lost 5 bases; unmatched junction nucleotides: 12. This CDR3 is 14 amino acids long. The V gene's germline CDR1 is ENHRY and CDR2 SYGVKD.

This clonotype came up many times. The chain is built from TRBV7-9 and TRBJ1-1; 8 bases match TRBD1. This CDR3 is 12 amino acids long. From germline, CDR1 is SEHNR and CDR2 FQNEAQ (reference sequence). Trimming removed 5 bases from V and 7 bases from J; junction bases left unmatched: 3. The CDR3 reads CASSRTGIEAFF. Here the CDR3 DNA reads TGTGCCAGCAGCAGGACAGGGATTGAAGCTTTCTTT.

This clonotype was counted many times. The chain uses TRBV5-4 and TRBJ1-6; D not resolved. The V end was cut by 4 bases, the J end by 7 bases, with 12 bases between. The germline gives CDR1 SGHNT, CDR2 YYREEE (reference sequence). The CDR3 sequence is 14 residues long. CDR3 in DNA: TGTGCCAGCAGCCCAGGAGGACCGAATTCACCCCTCCACTTT. It specifies CASSPGGPNSPLHF.

This clonotype was counted ten times or more. V is TRBV9 and J is TRBJ2-3; D may be TRBD2 (6 bases). V shed 4 bases and J shed 4 bases, with 13 bases lying between them. This CDR3 comprises 14 residues. Germline-derived CDR1 and CDR2 are SGDLS and YYNGEE. CDR3: CASSPHPGADTQYF. CDR3 coding DNA: TGTGCCAGCAGCCCCCATCCGGGGGCAGATACGCAGTATTTT.